A selection of T cell receptor beta chains follows, all from one sample in a study of cytomegalovirus exposure and HLA in healthy donors. Assay: immunoSEQ multiplex PCR; the TCRdb copy retains only in-frame clones and omits some. The sample consists of about 140,000 clones, roughly 79% of them appearing once. Sequencing was performed on PBMCs. The receptor set was obtained from a man aged 18-30 years in good health and CMV-seronegative. The CDR3 runs from the conserved cysteine through the conserved F or W. Fields, in order: clone size, D gene, J gene, V gene, CDR3 DNA, CDR3 protein. The D gene is left open where the match is weak. Only part of the rows carry a size: once, few, many, or a class if the clone is expanded.

. TRBD1 TRBJ2-1 TRBV6-6 TGTGCCAGCAGTTACACAGGGGGCAATGAGCAGTTCTTC CASSYTGGNEQFF
few TRBD1 TRBJ1-2 TRBV5-6 TGTGCCAGCAGCTCCATCCAGAGACAGGGGGATTATGGCTACACCTTC CASSSIQRQGDYGYTF
. TRBD2 TRBJ2-1 TRBV11-2 TGTGCCAGCAGCCCAGCGGGGGATCCGCTGGTGAATGAGCAGTTCTTC CASSPAGDPLVNEQFF
. . TRBJ2-4 TRBV2 TGTGCCAGCAGTGCCCGACCGGGGGAGGCGGACATTCAGTACTTC CASSARPGEADIQYF
. TRBD1 TRBJ1-6 TRBV27 TGTGCCAGCAGGCTAGGGACAGGGGGCGTGGTACCCCTCCACTTT CASRLGTGGVVPLHF
. . TRBJ1-1 TRBV10-3 TGTGCCATCACTCAAGCAGGGAGGGGAGCGAACACTGAAGCTTTCTTT CAITQAGRGANTEAFF
. . TRBJ1-1 TRBV7-6 TGTGCCAGCAGCCGTGTTGGGGGGGGCACTGAAGCTTTCTTT CASSRVGGGTEAFF
. TRBD1 TRBJ2-2 TRBV5-5 TGTGCCAGCAGCTTTCCCGGGACAGGGGGAGGAACCGGGGAGCTGTTTTTT CASSFPGTGGGTGELFF
. . TRBJ1-2 TRBV5-1 TGCGCCAGCAGCTTGGACAGGGCCAACTATGGCTACACCTTC CASSLDRANYGYTF
. . TRBJ1-2 TRBV18 TGTGCCAGCTCATCCAGGGATAGCGGCTACACCTTC CASSSRDSGYTF
. TRBD1 TRBJ1-1 TRBV4-1 TGCGCCAGCAGCCGACTGACAGGGGGCGGGGGAGCTTTCTTT CASSRLTGGGGAFF